The 23 T cell receptor beta chains below all came from one sample that was sequenced in a study of regulatory T cells in long-lasting Graves disease (dated by TCRdb to about 2021). The receptor library was made with multiplex PCR. These reads were obtained on an Illumina HiSeq 4000. To build TCR beta libraries, CDR3 regions were amplified by Arm-PCR using iRepertoire HTBI primers. TCRdb took the public reads, trimmed them with fastp at Q25, ran MiXCR for clone calling and kept in-frame beta chains. Entries that share a CDR3 protein sequence are merged under the most common genes and DNA. Across this sample there are 350,000 to 550,000 distinct CDR3 sequences, with around 15% seen only once. The top ten hold about a sixth of the sample. Taken with the paper, the label for time point translates to: newly diagnosed GD, antithyroid drugs for less than 3 months. For both TCR sequencing and RNA sequencing, RNA was extracted from PBMCs in TRIzol.

These records were also assigned to another study, of T cells in Graves' hyperthyroidism and ophthalmopathy.

The sequencing used peripheral blood mononuclear cells (PBMCs), collected at new diagnosis, from a patient treated with antithyroid drugs. These receptors all come from a woman aged 45-59 years with Graves disease. Donor details come from another sample of the same person, matched by shared clones.

This clonotype was observed a few times. The chain recombines TRBV11-2 with TRBJ2-7; 11 bases are a match to TRBD1. J was trimmed by 7 bases and V by 5 bases; bases with no gene match: 10. The CDR3 runs to 15 residues. Germline CDR1 and CDR2: SGHAT and FQNNGV. The CDR3 region is CASSPRGQGAGEQYF. DNA of the CDR3: TGTGCCAGCAGCCCCCGCGGACAGGGGGCAGGGGAGCAGTACTTC.

This clonotype was counted at least ten times. V and J are TRBV27 and TRBJ2-5; D uncertain. Germline CDR1 MNHEY, CDR2 SMNVEV (reference sequence). The length of the CDR3 is 14 residues. The V end was cut by 3 bases, the J end by 2 bases, with 10 bases between. The CDR3 sequence is CASSFGAPQETQYF. In DNA form, the CDR3 reads TGTGCCAGCAGTTTCGGAGCTCCTCAAGAGACCCAGTACTTC.

There are a few counts of this clonotype. The chain joins TRBV28 to TRBJ1-2, with D unresolved. Germline CDR1 is MDHEN and CDR2 is SYDVKM. CDR3 length equals 14 residues. The V end lost 5 bases, the J end lost 7 bases, and 17 bases lay between the germline ends. The CDR3 reads CASSLDTGSVGYTF. For the CDR3, the DNA is TGTGCCAGCAGTCTCGACACGGGAAGTGTTGGCTACACCTTC.

This clonotype was seen a handful of times. The chain joins TRBV5-4 to TRBJ1-4, with no clear D. The CDR3 has 15 amino acids. The V end lost 1 base, the J end lost 7 bases, and 14 bases lay between the germline ends. Per germline, CDR1 SGHNT and CDR2 YYREEE (reference sequence). The CDR3 DNA follows: TGTGCCAGCAGCTTGATGGGCGGCGGGAGTGAAAAACTGTTTTTT. Translation: CASSLMGGGSEKLFF.

This clonotype was counted at least ten times. The chain joins TRBV6-1 to TRBJ2-7; 9 bases line up with TRBD1. The CDR3 is 14 residues long. Germline V gene sequence: CDR1 MNHNS, CDR2 SASEGT. Unmatched junction bases numbered 11, after V lost 10 bases and J lost 4 bases. CDR3 bases: TGTGCCACCCGGAGGGGACAGGGATTATACGAGCAGTACTTC. This encodes CATRRGQGLYEQYF.

The sample holds many counts of this clonotype. This rearrangement joins TRBV11-1 to TRBJ2-3; D is ambiguous. The CDR3 totals 15 residues. V lost 5 bases to trimming and J lost 2 bases, with 14 bases between them. Germline CDR1 reads SGHAT; CDR2 reads FQDESV (reference sequence). CDR3 sequence reads: CASSRSWGNTDTQYF. The CDR3 nucleotides read TGTGCCAGCAGCCGGAGTTGGGGAAACACAGATACGCAGTATTTT.

Only a few counts were recorded for this clonotype. This chain connects TRBV3-1 to TRBJ2-5; TRBD2 might be the D (5 bases). The CDR3 extends over 16 amino acids. The V end was cut by 3 bases, the J end by 4 bases, with 18 bases between. CDR1 is LGHDT and CDR2 is YNNKEL in the germline V gene (reference sequence). The CDR3 nucleotides read TGTGCCAGCAGCCACGTTCCCGGGGTGTTTCCAGAGACCCAGTACTTC. It translates to CASSHVPGVFPETQYF.

At least ten counts were recorded for this clonotype. The genes are TRBV28 and TRBJ2-5; TRBD1 matches at 7 bases. With 6 bases clipped from V and 2 bases from J, the junction kept 6 bases outside the gene matches. The CDR3 extends over 14 amino acids. The germline gives CDR1 MDHEN, CDR2 SYDVKM. The CDR3 region has the DNA TGTGCCAGCAGGATACAGGGGTTACAAGAGACCCAGTACTTC. Translating it yields CASRIQGLQETQYF. The whole variable domain, remainder taken from reference TRBV28 and TRBJ2-5, is DVKVTQSSRYLVKRTGEKVFLECVQDMDHENMFWYRQDPGLGLRLIYFSYDVKMKEKGDIPEGYSVSREKKERFSLILESASTNQTSMYLCASRIQGLQETQYFGPGTRLLVL.

The chain recombines TRBV5-1 with TRBJ2-1; TRBD2 matches at 10 bases. This CDR3 spans 15 amino acids. CDR1 and CDR2 from the germline V gene are SGHRS and YFSETQ. With 4 bases clipped from V and 9 bases from J, the junction kept 10 bases outside the gene matches. DNA for the CDR3: TGCGCCAGCAGCCTAGCGGGAGACCCCACAGGTGAGCAGTTCTTC. This translates into CASSLAGDPTGEQFF.

In its sample, this clonotype was seen many times. The chain employs TRBV9 and TRBJ2-3, with 9 bases fitting TRBD1. This CDR3 has 16 amino acids. Germline V gives CDR1 SGDLS, CDR2 YYNGEE. V shed 4 bases, J shed 2 bases, and the junction held 8 bases outside the gene matches. CDR3 region: CASSITGQGFTDTQYF. DNA of the CDR3: TGTGCCAGCAGCATTACAGGACAGGGGTTCACAGATACGCAGTATTTT.

A remark on this clonotype: This CDR3 is missing its conserved last phenylalanine or tryptophan, likely due to a read error. Because the CDR3's place on the DNA is in doubt, the DNA is left out and the CDR3 is given as listed by TCRdb. This sequence joins TRBV7-9 and TRBJ2-7; the table's D call of TRBD2 was not tested on the DNA. The CDR3 sequence runs 9 residues, both termini included. Looked up from germline, CDR1 is SEHNR and CDR2 is FQNEAQ (reference sequence). The CDR3 sequence is CASRTGLAG.

Comment on this clonotype: This may stem from a read error, because a much larger clone lies one nucleotide away. The chain is built from TRBV2 and TRBJ1-5, with D possibly matching TRBD1 (6 bases). The length of the CDR3 is 14 residues. Trimming cost V 6 bases and J 4 bases, with 13 bases left between them. The germline CDR1 and CDR2 sequences are SNHLY and FYNNEI. CDR3 residues: CASSAGQLNQPQHF. CDR3 DNA: TGTGCCAGCAGCGCCGGACAGTTGAATCAGCCCCAGCATTTT.

This clonotype showed up just a few times. CDR3 bases: TGTGCCAGCAGCGCCGGGGGCGGGATCAATCAGCCCCAGCATTTT. It encodes CASSAGGGINQPQHF. The chain has TRBV11-2 and TRBJ1-5; D is perhaps TRBD1 (6 bases). This CDR3 contains 15 residues. V lost 5 bases, J lost 3 bases, and 14 bases lay in between. Germline-derived CDR1 and CDR2 are SGHAT and FQNNGV.

J is TRBJ2-6 and V is TRBV30; D possibly matches TRBD1 or TRBD2 (6 bases each). V gave up 6 bases and J gave up 1 base, with 13 bases separating them. Germline CDR1 reads GTSNPN; CDR2 reads SVGIG (reference sequence). This CDR3 has 15 amino acids. In nucleotides, the CDR3 is TGTGCCTGTGCGGAGGGGGTTTCTGGGGCCAACGTCCTGACTTTC. This encodes CACAEGVSGANVLTF.

In this sample, this clonotype turned up many times. One end of the junction is discordant with germline, which a read error may explain. CDR3 in amino acids: CASSLFGQGGTDTQYF. The DNA for the CDR3 is TGTGCCAGCAGCTTATTCGGGCAGGGCGGCACAGATACGCAGTATTTT. The V and J genes are TRBV28 and TRBJ2-3, with D possibly matching TRBD1 (5 bases). The CDR3 length is 16 residues. The germline gives CDR1 MDHEN, CDR2 SYDVKM.

This clonotype was observed a few times. The chain uses TRBV6-1 and TRBJ2-7; no clear D gene. Germline CDR1 is MNHNS and CDR2 is SASEGT. V dropped 7 bases and J dropped 3 bases, with 4 bases sitting between them. CDR3 size: 10 residues. As DNA, the CDR3 is TGTGCCAGCAATCACTACGAGCAGTACTTC. Translating it yields CASNHYEQYF.

Only a few counts were recorded for this clonotype. The chain combines TRBV30 with TRBJ2-3, with D maybe TRBD2 (6 bases). This CDR3 has 14 residues. The germline V and J ends were trimmed by 2 bases and 2 bases, with 11 bases remaining between them. Germline V gene sequence: CDR1 GTSNPN, CDR2 SVGIG (reference sequence). CDR3 amino acids: CAWSILASTDTQYF. DNA of the CDR3: TGTGCCTGGAGTATACTAGCCTCCACAGATACGCAGTATTTT. Using reference TRBV30 and TRBJ2-3 for the parts outside the CDR3, the full variable domain is SQTIHQWPATLVQPVGSPLSLECTVEGTSNPNLYWYRQAAGRGLQLLFYSVGIGQISSEVPQNLSASRPQDRQFILSSKKLLLSDSGFYLCAWSILASTDTQYFGPGTRLTVL.

The sample holds many counts of this clonotype. The chain has TRBV25-1 and TRBJ2-2; 11 positions agree with TRBD2. Per germline, CDR1 MGHDK and CDR2 SYGVNS. With 1 base clipped from V and 1 base from J, the junction kept 2 bases outside the gene matches. The CDR3 totals 17 residues. CDR3 sequence reads: CASSEWTSGLNTGELFF. In nucleotides, the CDR3 is TGTGCCAGCAGTGAATGGACTAGCGGGTTGAACACCGGGGAGCTGTTTTTT.

There are many counts of this clonotype. This chain uses TRBV6-1 with TRBJ2-1, with unresolved D. The CDR3 runs 16 residues. The V gene lost 2 bases and the J gene lost 0 bases, with 11 bases spanning the gap. The germline gives CDR1 MNHNS, CDR2 SASEGT. CDR3 protein: CASSEIVGSSYNEQFF. In DNA form, the CDR3 reads TGTGCCAGCAGTGAAATAGTTGGCAGCTCCTACAATGAGCAGTTCTTC.

With respect to this clonotype: It is likely a read error: a sequence one base away is far more abundant. The chain's CDR3 is CASSRTSGSGNEQYF. The CDR3 region has the DNA TGTGCCAGCAGCCGGACTAGCGGGAGCGGCAATGAGCAGTACTTC. This rearrangement joins TRBV28 to TRBJ2-7; 13 bases are shared with TRBD2. V trimming: 6 bases; J trimming: 7 bases; junction bases outside the gene matches: 9. Germline CDR1 MDHEN, CDR2 SYDVKM. CDR3 size: 15 residues.

A note on this clonotype: This CDR3 is missing its conserved last phenylalanine or tryptophan, likely due to a read error. This rearrangement joins TRBV5-4 to TRBJ2-3, with 14 bases matching TRBD2. The CDR3 covers 20 residues. Per the germline V gene, CDR1 is SGHNT and CDR2 is YYREEE (reference sequence). The CDR3 sequence: CAGSPGTSGGAPISTDTQYS. The CDR3 DNA sequence: TGTGCCGGCAGCCCCGGGACTAGCGGGGGAGCACCGATTAGCACAGATACGCAGTATTCT.

A note on this clonotype: This could be a read error, since a much larger clone is one nucleotide away. The rearrangement uses TRBV6-1 and TRBJ2-7; no reliable D call. The germline gives CDR1 MNHNS, CDR2 SASEGT. The CDR3 is 13 residues long. CDR3 amino acids: CASSEPEALYQHF. The CDR3 coding sequence is TGTGCCAGCAGTGAACCCGAGGCCCTCTACCAGCACTTC.

This clonotype was observed a few times. V usage is TRBV5-1 and J usage is TRBJ2-7; perhaps TRBD1 as D (5 bases). This CDR3 is 17 amino acids long. CDR1 and CDR2 from the germline V gene are SGHRS and YFSETQ. Trimming took 1 base from V and 0 from J, leaving 17 bases between them. CDR3 nucleotides: TGCGCCAGCAGCTTGAGAACCGACAGCGTGAGCTCCTACGAGCAGTACTTC. It yields the protein CASSLRTDSVSSYEQYF.